A single sample gave rise to the 23 T cell receptor beta chains below, sequenced in a study of T cells after yellow fever vaccination. A single record per CDR3 protein comes from TCRdb applying MiXCR to the 5' RACE reads. The table shows around 300,000 distinct CDR3 sequences, with 3.5% to 4.5% occurring only once. This specimen was PBMCs, taken 15 days after the yellow fever booster vaccination. Source of these receptors: a man aged 18 to 30 who received the YFV17D yellow fever vaccine.

This clonotype has at least ten counts. The V gene is TRBV30, the J gene TRBJ1-2; TRBD1 might be the D (5 bases). The germline V and J ends were trimmed by 3 bases and 10 bases, with 15 bases remaining between them. The CDR3 spans 12 residues. Germline CDR1 reads GTSNPN; CDR2 reads SVGIG (reference sequence). CDR3 DNA: TGTGCCTGGAGCGGAGGCGGGGGTGACTACACCTTC. Protein: CAWSGGGGDYTF. Looking up the rest from reference TRBV30 and TRBJ1-2 gives the full variable domain: SQTIHQWPATLVQPVGSPLSLECTVEGTSNPNLYWYRQAAGRGLQLLFYSVGIGQISSEVPQNLSASRPQDRQFILSSKKLLLSDSGFYLCAWSGGGGDYTFGSGTRLTVV.

The gene calls are TRBV9 and TRBJ2-3; possibly TRBD1 for D (6 bases). Germline V CDR1 and CDR2: SGDLS, YYNGEE. The CDR3 runs 13 residues. V was trimmed by 5 bases and J by 5 bases, leaving 12 bases between them. This chain's CDR3 is CASSNSRGDTQYF. The CDR3 DNA reads as TGTGCCAGCAGTAATAGCAGGGGAGATACGCAGTATTTT.

This clonotype was seen a few times. The CDR3 loop reads CASSHMRGSQETQYF. The CDR3 DNA sequence: TGCGCCAGCAGCCACATGCGGGGGAGCCAAGAGACCCAGTACTTC. The J gene is TRBJ2-5, the V gene TRBV4-3; 7 positions agree with TRBD2. V shed 3 bases, J shed 1 base, and the junction held 5 bases outside the gene matches. The CDR3 spans 15 residues. Per the germline V gene, CDR1 is LGHNA and CDR2 is YSLEER.

The genes are TRBV7-9 and TRBJ1-1, with a possible D match to TRBD1 (5 bases). This CDR3 has 15 residues. V was clipped by 4 bases and J by 5 bases, with 17 bases between them. CDR1 is SEHNR, CDR2 FQNEAQ, per germline (reference sequence). The CDR3 region is CASSSYQGEGTEAFF. CDR3 bases: TGTGCCAGCAGCTCATACCAGGGTGAGGGGACTGAAGCTTTCTTT.

The rearrangement uses TRBV12-3 or TRBV12-4 and TRBJ1-5, with D possibly TRBD1 on 5 matching bases. The V and J ends lost 6 bases and 7 bases respectively, with 13 bases between them. This CDR3 is 13 amino acids long. CDR3 nucleotide sequence: TGTGCCAGCAGGACCGGGACCGCACAGCCCCAGCATTTT. Encoded protein: CASRTGTAQPQHF.

This clonotype was counted ten times or more. The chain couples TRBV19 to TRBJ1-6; D remains unclear. Per the germline V gene, CDR1 is LNHDA and CDR2 is SQIVND (reference sequence). This CDR3 is 11 amino acids long. V lost 9 bases to trimming and J lost 11 bases, with 11 bases between them. CDR3 amino acids: CASATGTPLHF. CDR3 bases: TGTGCCAGCGCAACCGGGACACCCCTCCACTTT. The whole variable domain, filled in from reference TRBV19 and TRBJ1-6, reads DGGITQSPKYLFRKEGQNVTLSCEQNLNHDAMYWYRQDPGQGLRLIYYSQIVNDFQKGDIAEGYSVSREKKESFPLTVTSAQKNPTAFYLCASATGTPLHFGNGTRLTVT.

This clonotype was counted many times. The chain joins TRBV5-1 to TRBJ1-1, with no clear D. The V end was cut by 8 bases, the J end by 2 bases, with 13 bases between. The CDR3 is made up of 13 amino acids. Germline CDR1 SGHRS, CDR2 YFSETQ. The CDR3: CASNPGLNTEAFF. In DNA, the CDR3 is TGCGCCAGTAATCCGGGCCTTAACACTGAAGCTTTCTTT. The whole variable domain, filled in from reference TRBV5-1 and TRBJ1-1, reads KAGVTQTPRYLIKTRGQQVTLSCSPISGHRSVSWYQQTPGQGLQFLFEYFSETQRNKGNFPGRFSGRQFSNSRSEMNVSTLELGDSALYLCASNPGLNTEAFFGQGTRLTVV.

The chain is built from TRBV4-2 and TRBJ2-1; unclear D gene. Per the germline V gene, CDR1 is LGHNA and CDR2 is YNFKEQ. Trimming cost V 1 base and J 6 bases, with 4 bases left between them. CDR3 length equals 12 residues. The CDR3 bases are TGTGCCAGCAGCCAAGTGAGCAATGAGCAGTTCTTC. Protein: CASSQVSNEQFF.

This clonotype showed up just a few times. V is TRBV29-1 and J is TRBJ2-7; D is undetermined. The CDR3 covers 14 residues. Deletions cut 6 bases from V and 0 bases from J, with 15 bases between. Germline CDR1 SQVTM, CDR2 ANQGSEA. The CDR3 region has the DNA TGCAGCGTGTTGGCCTACAAGAGCTCCTACGAGCAGTACTTC. Residues: CSVLAYKSSYEQYF.

This clonotype has ten or more counts. V and J are TRBV4-2 and TRBJ2-3; maybe TRBD2 (7 bases). CDR1 and CDR2 from the germline V gene are LGHNA and YNFKEQ. V lost 1 base to trimming and J lost 4 bases, with 15 bases between them. The CDR3 has 16 amino acids. CDR3 nucleotides: TGTGCCAGCAGCCAAGGGGAGGGGGGAGTAGCAGATACGCAGTATTTT. It encodes CASSQGEGGVADTQYF.

The rearrangement uses TRBV4-3 and TRBJ1-1, with a tentative D call TRBD1 (5 bases). Trimming took off 4 bases at V and 2 bases at J, with 14 bases between the two ends. Germline CDR1 and CDR2: LGHNA and YSLEER. The CDR3 sequence is 15 residues long. CDR3 protein: CASSPWEGSNTEAFF. CDR3 in DNA: TGCGCCAGCAGCCCTTGGGAGGGGAGTAACACTGAAGCTTTCTTT.

This clonotype has a count of ten or more. The rearrangement uses TRBV29-1 and TRBJ2-3, with 8 positions matching TRBD2. This CDR3 is built from 13 residues. Trimming at V came to 7 bases and at J to 1 base, leaving 4 bases not matched to a gene. CDR1 is SQVTM, CDR2 ANQGSEA, per germline. This chain's CDR3 is CSASAGGTDTQYF. The CDR3 nucleotides read TGCAGCGCCTCAGCGGGGGGCACAGATACGCAGTATTTT.

The rearrangement uses TRBV15 and TRBJ2-1; D is perhaps TRBD1 or TRBD2 (5 bases each). Trimming removed 3 bases from V and 4 bases from J, with 16 bases in between. Germline V gene sequence: CDR1 LNHNV, CDR2 YYDKDF (reference sequence). This CDR3 contains 16 residues. The chain's CDR3 is CATSRGISGPYNEQFF. The CDR3 DNA reads TGTGCCACCAGCAGGGGGATTTCGGGGCCATACAATGAGCAGTTCTTC.

The chain employs TRBV10-3 and TRBJ1-5; 10 bases agree with TRBD1. Germline V gives CDR1 ENHRY, CDR2 SYGVKD. The CDR3 extends over 14 amino acids. V dropped 6 bases and J dropped 3; count of bases not matched to a gene: 2. The CDR3: CAISGTGANQPQHF. CDR3 DNA sequence: TGTGCCATCAGCGGGACAGGGGCCAATCAGCCCCAGCATTTT.

The table lists this clonotype with many counts. The gene calls are TRBV9 and TRBJ1-1; tentative D call: TRBD1 (5 bases). Germline lookup yields CDR1 SGDLS and CDR2 YYNGEE. The CDR3 is 14 residues long. Trimming took off 4 bases at V and 7 bases at J, with 17 bases between the two ends. CDR3 in DNA: TGTGCCAGCAGCTCCCTGGGGGGAGGGATTGAAGCTTTCTTT. Amino acid sequence: CASSSLGGGIEAFF. Supplemented by reference TRBV9 and TRBJ1-1, the full variable domain reads DSGVTQTPKHLITATGQRVTLRCSPRSGDLSVYWYQQSLDQGLQFLIQYYNGEERAKGNILERFSAQQFPDLHSELNLSSLELGDSALYFCASSSLGGGIEAFFGQGTRLTVV.

Ten or more counts support this clonotype. The CDR3, as DNA: TGTGCCAGCACCCTCATCGGGCCGGGCCAGAATAAGGAAGCTTTCTTT. Its translation is CASTLIGPGQNKEAFF. The chain joins TRBV2 to TRBJ1-1, with D unresolved. Germline CDR1 is SNHLY and CDR2 is FYNNEI. CDR3 length equals 16 residues. Trimming removed 7 bases at V and 8 bases at J, with 26 bases between.

This clonotype was detected only a few times. This sequence joins TRBV5-4 and TRBJ1-6; TRBD1 matches 9 bases. V trimming: 4 bases; J trimming: 8 bases; junction bases outside the gene matches: 4. The CDR3 is 14 residues long. The germline CDR1 and CDR2 sequences are SGHNT and YYREEE (reference sequence). The CDR3 sequence: CASSRDREDSPLHF. As DNA, the CDR3 is TGTGCCAGCAGCAGGGACAGGGAGGATTCACCCCTCCACTTT.

This rearrangement joins TRBV25-1 to TRBJ2-3; possibly TRBD1 or TRBD2 for D (5 bases each). Germline V gene lookup returns CDR1 MGHDK and CDR2 SYGVNS. V lost 6 bases and J lost 3, with 16 bases in between. This CDR3 region has 15 residues. CDR3 in amino acids: CASSAPGPATDTQYF. The CDR3 coding sequence is TGTGCCAGCAGCGCCCCGGGACCAGCGACAGATACGCAGTATTTT.

This clonotype was observed a handful of times. CDR3 sequence reads: CASSTLAGNADTQYF. Written as DNA, the CDR3 is TGTGCCAGTAGTACCCTAGCGGGAAATGCAGATACGCAGTATTTT. The rearrangement joins TRBV19 to TRBJ2-3; 9 bases line up with TRBD2. CDR1 and CDR2 (germline): LNHDA, SQIVND (reference sequence). After removal of 4 bases from V and 4 bases from J, the junction contained 6 bases not matched to a gene. This CDR3 has 15 residues. Filled out from reference TRBV19 and TRBJ2-3, the complete variable domain reads DGGITQSPKYLFRKEGQNVTLSCEQNLNHDAMYWYRQDPGQGLRLIYYSQIVNDFQKGDIAEGYSVSREKKESFPLTVTSAQKNPTAFYLCASSTLAGNADTQYFGPGTRLTVL.

This clonotype was counted a few times. The rearrangement uses TRBV24-1 and TRBJ2-5; no definite D call. The CDR3 spans 12 residues. CDR1 and CDR2 (germline): KGHDR, SFDVKD. Trimming removed 2 bases from V and 5 bases from J, with 5 bases in between. CDR3 sequence reads: CATSDSEETQYF. The CDR3 nucleotides are TGTGCCACCAGTGATTCGGAGGAGACCCAGTACTTC.

This rearrangement joins TRBV24-1 to TRBJ2-3; TRBD1 matches at 11 bases. Germline CDR1 and CDR2: KGHDR and SFDVKD. After removal of 7 bases from V and 3 bases from J, the junction contained 5 bases not matched to a gene. The CDR3 sequence is 15 residues long. In DNA form, the CDR3 reads TGTGCCACCAGCCCCGGGACAGGGGGAACAGATACGCAGTATTTT. Encoded protein: CATSPGTGGTDTQYF.

This clonotype was found many times. V usage is TRBV12-3 or TRBV12-4 and J usage is TRBJ1-1; no clear D. V lost 5 bases and J 6 bases, leaving 10 bases between the germline ends. The CDR3 loop spans 12 amino acids. In nucleotides, the CDR3 is TGTGCCAGCAGTGTGGGTACCGCTGAAGCTTTCTTT. This translates into CASSVGTAEAFF.

The sample holds many counts of this clonotype. The chain has TRBV5-4 and TRBJ2-1; 9 bases are a match to TRBD1. The CDR3 is 14 amino acids. The V and J ends lost 0 bases and 7 bases, in that order; junction bases with no gene match: 2. Germline assignment: CDR1 SGHNT and CDR2 YYREEE (reference sequence). The CDR3 reads CASSLGDRVNEQFF. Here the CDR3 DNA reads TGTGCCAGCAGCTTGGGGGACAGGGTAAATGAGCAGTTCTTC.